The next 15 T cell receptor beta chains were all read from a single sample in a study of control samples from healthy donors and cancer patients. This table comes from immunoSEQ multiplex PCR, and its TCRdb copy is limited to in-frame clones, with some not included. In the table there are 130,000 or so clones, nearly 90% of which are singletons. The sample consisted of blood. The receptors here all came from a man in his forties or fifties in good health.

The CDR3 bases are TGTGCCACCAGCCCGCCGGGCGGGGGGGCCGTTGAGCAGTTCTTC. Translated, it gives CATSPPGGGAVEQFF. The V and J genes are TRBV24-1 and TRBJ2-1, with 9 bases matching TRBD2. The V segment lost 7 bases and the J segment 9 bases; nucleotides outside the gene matches: 12. Germline CDR1 and CDR2: KGHDR and SFDVKD. This CDR3 spans 15 amino acids.

This clone was observed once. The rearrangement uses TRBV27 and TRBJ1-5; a weak D match, TRBD1 (5 bases). This CDR3 comprises 15 residues. Germline CDR1 reads MNHEY; CDR2 reads SMNVEV (reference sequence). Between the trimmed V and J ends, which lost 4 bases and 7 bases, there was a span of 17 bases. The CDR3 sequence: CASSWDGGRGQPQHF. Written as DNA, the CDR3 is TGTGCCAGCAGTTGGGACGGTGGTAGAGGGCAGCCCCAGCATTTT.

The CDR3 reads CASSFTGTSSYREQFF. DNA for the CDR3: TGCGCCAGCAGCTTTACCGGGACTAGCTCCTATCGTGAGCAGTTCTTC. The chain is built from TRBV5-1 and TRBJ2-1, with TRBD2 matching over 9 bases. CDR1 SGHRS and CDR2 YFSETQ come from the germline V gene. V dropped 2 bases and J dropped 9; count of bases not matched to a gene: 12. The CDR3 covers 16 residues.

The chain joins TRBV2 to TRBJ2-1, with D possibly TRBD1 on 6 matching bases. The V and J ends lost 8 bases and 8 bases respectively, with 16 bases between them. The germline gives CDR1 SNHLY, CDR2 FYNNEI. The CDR3 loop spans 13 amino acids. CDR3 protein: CASHSGEWDEQFF. The CDR3 bases are TGTGCCAGCCATTCAGGGGAATGGGATGAGCAGTTCTTC. The full variable domain, completed using reference TRBV2 and TRBJ2-1, is EPEVTQTPSHQVTQMGQEVILRCVPISNHLYFYWYRQILGQKVEFLVSFYNNEISEKSEIFDDQFSVERPDGSNFTLKIRSTKLEDSAMYFCASHSGEWDEQFFGPGTRLTVL.

This clone was found once. This chain links TRBV25-1 with TRBJ2-2; 8 bases agree with TRBD1. V shed 6 bases and J 0 bases; nucleotides not matched to a gene: 0. The CDR3 consists of 14 residues. Germline loops: CDR1 MGHDK, CDR2 SYGVNS. The CDR3 here is CASRDRANTGELFF. The CDR3 bases are TGTGCCAGCAGGGACAGGGCGAACACCGGGGAGCTGTTTTTT.

This chain links TRBV2 with TRBJ2-5; D call uncertain. V shed 8 bases and J shed 1 base, with 11 bases lying between them. Germline V gives CDR1 SNHLY, CDR2 FYNNEI. This CDR3 region has 13 residues. CDR3 sequence (DNA): TGTGCCAGCCAGCGAGGATCCCAAGAGACCCAGTACTTC. This codes for CASQRGSQETQYF.

The chain combines TRBV14 with TRBJ2-3; TRBD2 agrees at 10 bases. V shed 5 bases, J shed 3 bases, and the junction held 8 bases outside the gene matches. The CDR3 runs to 16 residues. The germline CDR1 and CDR2 sequences are SGHDN and FVKESK. The CDR3 DNA follows: TGTGCCAGCAGCTACCTAGCGGGGGCAATGACAGATACGCAGTATTTT. It is translated as CASSYLAGAMTDTQYF. The variable domain in full, with the rest retrieved from reference TRBV14 and TRBJ2-3, is EAGVTQFPSHSVIEKGQTVTLRCDPISGHDNLYWYRRVMGKEIKFLLHFVKESKQDESGMPNNRFLAERTGGTYSTLKVQPAELEDSGVYFCASSYLAGAMTDTQYFGPGTRLTVL.

The chain recombines TRBV13 with TRBJ2-2, with 9 bases matching TRBD2. J lost 6 bases, V lost 5 bases, and 10 bases had no gene match. Germline assignment: CDR1 PRHDT and CDR2 FYEKMQ (reference sequence). The CDR3 loop spans 16 amino acids. CDR3 protein: CASSTRSGGPSGELFF. CDR3 nucleotide sequence: TGTGCCAGCAGCACCCGTAGCGGGGGCCCTTCCGGGGAGCTGTTTTTT.

This rearrangement joins TRBV19 to TRBJ2-2; 11 bases match TRBD2. The CDR3 consists of 14 residues. The germline gives CDR1 LNHDA, CDR2 SQIVND (reference sequence). V trimming: 10 bases; J trimming: 5 bases; junction bases outside the gene matches: 6. CDR3 nucleotide sequence: TGTGCCACAGTAGCGGGGGGGCTGACCGGGGAGCTGTTTTTT. Its translation: CATVAGGLTGELFF.

The genes are TRBV5-1 and TRBJ2-1, with unresolved D. This CDR3 has 17 residues. The V and J ends lost 4 bases and 9 bases respectively, with 26 bases between them. CDR1 and CDR2 from the germline V gene are SGHRS and YFSETQ. In DNA, the CDR3 is TGCGCCAGCAGCCCGGAACCGGGCAGACACGCGCGTAGTGAGCAGTTCTTC. Translated: CASSPEPGRHARSEQFF.

The J gene is TRBJ2-3, the V gene TRBV5-1; TRBD2 is a possible D gene (5 bases). The CDR3 consists of 15 residues. V was clipped by 0 bases and J by 2 bases, with 10 bases between them. CDR1 and CDR2 (germline): SGHRS, YFSETQ. This chain's CDR3 is CASSLVAGPTDTQYF. The CDR3 region has the DNA TGCGCCAGCAGCTTGGTGGCGGGCCCCACAGATACGCAGTATTTT.

The rearrangement uses TRBV5-6 and TRBJ2-7; perhaps TRBD2 as D (5 bases). Germline CDR1 SGHDT, CDR2 YYEEEE. The CDR3 consists of 14 residues. Deletions cut 3 bases from V and 4 bases from J, with 14 bases between. Here the CDR3 reads CASSSTGVVYEQYF. CDR3 DNA: TGTGCCAGCAGCTCAACCGGGGTCGTTTACGAGCAGTACTTC.

The rearrangement joins TRBV3-1 (or the pseudogene TRBV3-2) to TRBJ2-3; D is perhaps TRBD2 (6 bases). The CDR3 is 15 amino acids. V was clipped by 1 base and J by 0 bases, with 8 bases between them. Germline V CDR1 and CDR2: LGHDT, YNNKEL (reference sequence). The DNA of the CDR3 is TGTGCCAGCAGCCAAGGGGACTTAAGCACAGATACGCAGTATTTT. Translating it yields CASSQGDLSTDTQYF.

V usage is TRBV10-1 and J usage is TRBJ2-2, with D possibly being TRBD1 (5 bases). Per germline, CDR1 WNHNN and CDR2 SYGVQD (reference sequence). This CDR3 region has 14 residues. V was cut by 3 bases and J by 6 bases, with 11 bases left in between. CDR3 coding DNA: TGCGCCAGCAGTGATCAGGGATGGTCCGGGGAGCTGTTTTTT. Translating gives CASSDQGWSGELFF.

The chain has TRBV20-1 and TRBJ2-7; D uncertain. Germline CDR1 and CDR2: DFQATT and SNEGSKA (reference sequence). CDR3 length: 11 residues. Trimming cost V 2 bases and J 6 bases, with 8 bases left between them. The CDR3 DNA follows: TGCAGTGCTAGAAGAGAATTCGAGCAGTACTTC. Protein sequence: CSARREFEQYF.